The 21 T cell receptor beta chains listed next were all sequenced from one sample in a study of blood T cell repertoires in COVID-19. TCRdb's copy holds only in-frame clones and misses some; the assay was immunoSEQ multiplex PCR. The sample lists about 50,000 clones, 80% to 90% seen once, with approximately 6.1% in the top ten. The specimen was peripheral blood. The receptors here all came from an elderly woman with acute or convalescent COVID-19.

This rearrangement joins TRBV27 to TRBJ1-5; D not certain. V gave up 6 bases and J gave up 3 bases, with 9 bases separating them. There are 13 residues in the CDR3. CDR1 is MNHEY, CDR2 SMNVEV, per germline (reference sequence). The CDR3 sequence is CASSLGINQPQHF. CDR3 in DNA: TGTGCCAGCAGCCTCGGGATCAATCAGCCCCAGCATTTT.

This chain joins TRBV7-9 and TRBJ1-1; maybe TRBD1 (6 bases). V dropped 6 bases and J dropped 6 bases, with 17 bases sitting between them. Looked up from germline, CDR1 is SEHNR and CDR2 is FQNEAQ (reference sequence). The length of the CDR3 is 14 residues. The CDR3 DNA follows: TGTGCCAGCAGACCCTCGGGGGGGGCCTCTGAAGCTTTCTTT. This encodes CASRPSGGASEAFF.

The chain couples TRBV29-1 to TRBJ2-7, with 10 nucleotides matching TRBD1. The CDR3 length is 13 residues. In germline, CDR1 is SQVTM, CDR2 ANQGSEA. The V and J ends lost 4 bases and 1 base, in that order; junction bases with no gene match: 1. The CDR3 DNA reads TGCAGCGTTGGGACAGGGGGGTCCTACGAGCAGTACTTC. It is translated as CSVGTGGSYEQYF.

This chain links TRBV6-1 with TRBJ1-5; weak D call: TRBD1 (6 bases). V was clipped by 1 base and J by 6 bases, with 7 bases between them. CDR3 size: 13 residues. Germline lookup yields CDR1 MNHNS and CDR2 SASEGT. For the CDR3, the DNA is TGTGCCAGCAGTGAAGACAGGGTTCAGCCCCAGCATTTT. Translated, it gives CASSEDRVQPQHF.

The rearrangement links TRBV7-9 to TRBJ1-2; TRBD1 agrees at 10 bases. The CDR3 runs to 15 residues. From germline, CDR1 is SEHNR and CDR2 FQNEAQ (reference sequence). V was clipped by 0 bases and J by 4 bases; unmatched bases: 2. Written as DNA, the CDR3 is TGTGCCAGCAGCTTAGCCGGGACAGGGGTCTATGGCTACACCTTC. Amino acid sequence: CASSLAGTGVYGYTF.

The V call is TRBV10-3, the J call TRBJ2-1, with D maybe TRBD1 (6 bases). The V gene lost 6 bases and the J gene lost 5 bases, with 14 bases spanning the gap. This CDR3 region has 14 residues. The germline CDR1 and CDR2 sequences are ENHRY and SYGVKD. The CDR3 DNA reads TGTGCCATCAGCCCGGGACAAAGGAACAATGAGCAGTTCTTC. This gives the protein CAISPGQRNNEQFF.

This chain joins TRBV19 and TRBJ1-3; D is ambiguous. Germline CDR1 LNHDA, CDR2 SQIVND (reference sequence). The CDR3 length is 15 residues. Trimming took 3 bases from V and 0 from J, leaving 9 bases between them. CDR3 protein: CASSIEPYSGNTIYF. The CDR3 region has the DNA TGTGCCAGTAGTATTGAGCCTTACTCTGGAAACACCATATATTTT.

V gene TRBV5-1 combines with J gene TRBJ1-4, with D perhaps matching TRBD1 (5 bases). Trimming pared 4 bases from V and 4 bases from J, leaving 11 bases between. The CDR3 is 14 amino acids. Germline CDR1 reads SGHRS; CDR2 reads YFSETQ. The CDR3 DNA reads as TGCGCCAGCAGCCGGGGGGTCTATAATGAAAAACTGTTTTTT. This encodes CASSRGVYNEKLFF.

The table lists this clone with a few counts. The chain recombines TRBV30 with TRBJ1-1; D is uncertain. Trimming took off 1 base at V and 2 bases at J, with 5 bases between the two ends. The CDR3 loop spans 12 amino acids. Germline CDR1 is GTSNPN and CDR2 is SVGIG (reference sequence). CDR3 nucleotides: TGTGCCTGGAGTGAGAGCAACACTGAAGCTTTCTTT. This gives the protein CAWSESNTEAFF.

This clone showed up just a few times. This sequence joins TRBV6-5 and TRBJ1-4, with D tentatively TRBD1 (5 bases). V lost 8 bases, J lost 0 bases, and 13 bases lay in between. The CDR3 runs to 15 residues. Germline lookup yields CDR1 MNHEY and CDR2 SVGAGI. The CDR3 DNA follows: TGTGCCAGCCGACAGCACTTTGCAACTAATGAAAAACTGTTTTTT. Residues: CASRQHFATNEKLFF.

The chain recombines TRBV25-1 with TRBJ2-1, with a weak D call TRBD2 (6 bases). Trimming shortened V by 2 bases and J by 8 bases, and 13 bases separated the two germline ends. CDR1 MGHDK and CDR2 SYGVNS come from the germline V gene. The CDR3 totals 14 residues. The CDR3 here is CASSEARGRYEQFF. The CDR3 DNA sequence: TGTGCCAGCAGTGAAGCTCGGGGGAGGTATGAGCAGTTCTTC.

The chain uses TRBV11-2 and TRBJ1-1, with D unresolved. CDR1 is SGHAT, CDR2 FQNNGV, per germline. The V end was cut by 4 bases, the J end by 4 bases, with 16 bases between. The CDR3 runs 15 residues. The CDR3 region is CASSSRTELSTEAFF. In nucleotides, the CDR3 is TGTGCCAGCAGCTCGAGAACAGAGCTGTCCACTGAAGCTTTCTTT. The variable domain in full, with the rest retrieved from reference TRBV11-2 and TRBJ1-1, is EAGVAQSPRYKIIEKRQSVAFWCNPISGHATLYWYQQILGQGPKLLIQFQNNGVVDDSQLPKDRFSAERLKGVDSTLKIQPAKLEDSAVYLCASSSRTELSTEAFFGQGTRLTVV.

V and J are TRBV15 and TRBJ1-3; 8 nucleotides align to TRBD1. Germline lookup yields CDR1 LNHNV and CDR2 YYDKDF (reference sequence). The CDR3 sequence is 16 residues long. V lost 0 bases and J lost 3; bases outside the gene matches: 4. The CDR3 nucleotides are TGTGCCACCAGCAGAGATATGGACAGGGTTGGAAACACCATATATTTT. Translation gives CATSRDMDRVGNTIYF.

This chain connects TRBV5-1 to TRBJ2-5; 9 bases are shared with TRBD1. CDR1 is SGHRS and CDR2 is YFSETQ in the germline V gene. With 3 bases clipped from V and 4 bases from J, the junction kept 10 bases outside the gene matches. The CDR3 contains 16 residues. As DNA, the CDR3 is TGCGCCAGCAGCTCGAATCCGGGACAGGGAGTAGAGACCCAGTACTTC. Translating it yields CASSSNPGQGVETQYF.

The chain has TRBV3-1 (or the pseudogene TRBV3-2) and TRBJ1-3; a weak D match, TRBD1 (6 bases). The CDR3 is made up of 18 amino acids. Germline V gives CDR1 LGHDT, CDR2 YNNKEL (reference sequence). Trimming shortened V by 0 bases and J by 4 bases, and 19 bases separated the two germline ends. For the CDR3, the DNA is TGTGCCAGCAGCCAAGAGGTATTAAACAGGGCTAAAGGAAACACCATATATTTT. Translating it yields CASSQEVLNRAKGNTIYF.

The rearrangement joins TRBV5-4 to TRBJ1-1; TRBD1 matches 7 bases. The CDR3 has 15 amino acids. The germline V gene encodes CDR1 SGHNT and CDR2 YYREEE (reference sequence). Trimming removed 4 bases from V and 0 bases from J; junction bases left unmatched: 6. The CDR3 region is CASSVSRGMNTEAFF. CDR3 sequence (DNA): TGTGCCAGCAGCGTTAGCAGGGGGATGAACACTGAAGCTTTCTTT.

In DNA, the CDR3 is TGTGCCAGCAGCTTACGGAATTGGACAGCACGAAGAAACAATCAGCCCCAGCATTTT. It encodes CASSLRNWTARRNNQPQHF. This sequence joins TRBV11-3 and TRBJ1-5; tentative D call: TRBD1 (6 bases). This CDR3 is 19 amino acids long. CDR1 and CDR2 (germline): SGHNT, YENEEA. V shed 2 bases and J shed 3 bases, with 23 bases lying between them.

The J gene is TRBJ1-2, the V gene TRBV5-5, with 9 nucleotides matching TRBD1. Germline trimming cut 4 bases from V and 0 bases from J; bases unmatched to any gene: 13. CDR1 and CDR2 from the germline V gene are SGHKS and YYEKEE (reference sequence). The CDR3 runs 18 residues. Here the CDR3 DNA reads TGTGCCAGCAGCGCCCTAAGGACAGGGGACTCCCCTAACTATGGCTACACCTTC. Its protein product is CASSALRTGDSPNYGYTF.

The chain is built from TRBV12-3 or TRBV12-4 and TRBJ1-5; D perhaps matches TRBD1 (5 bases). V was clipped by 4 bases and J by 12 bases, with 7 bases between them. CDR3 size: 10 residues. In nucleotides, the CDR3 is TGTGCCAGCAGTTGGGGGGGCCAGCATTTT. It yields the protein CASSWGGQHF.

The chain joins TRBV11-2 to TRBJ1-6; unclear D gene. Germline CDR1 reads SGHAT; CDR2 reads FQNNGV. V lost 5 bases and J lost 0, with 20 bases in between. The length of the CDR3 is 19 residues. The CDR3 loop is CASSPRFPKVTSYNSPLHF. CDR3 in DNA: TGTGCCAGCAGCCCGAGATTTCCCAAAGTAACCTCCTATAATTCACCCCTCCACTTT. Full variable domain (rest looked up from reference TRBV11-2 and TRBJ1-6): EAGVAQSPRYKIIEKRQSVAFWCNPISGHATLYWYQQILGQGPKLLIQFQNNGVVDDSQLPKDRFSAERLKGVDSTLKIQPAKLEDSAVYLCASSPRFPKVTSYNSPLHFGNGTRLTVT.

The sample holds a few counts of this clone. This sequence joins TRBV4-1 and TRBJ1-3; D is uncertain. V lost 4 bases and J 5 bases, leaving 12 bases between the germline ends. The germline V gene has CDR1 MGHRA and CDR2 YSYEKL. The CDR3 extends over 14 amino acids. The chain's CDR3 is CASSPDTYRNTIYF. The CDR3, as DNA: TGCGCCAGCAGCCCTGACACGTACCGAAACACCATATATTTT.